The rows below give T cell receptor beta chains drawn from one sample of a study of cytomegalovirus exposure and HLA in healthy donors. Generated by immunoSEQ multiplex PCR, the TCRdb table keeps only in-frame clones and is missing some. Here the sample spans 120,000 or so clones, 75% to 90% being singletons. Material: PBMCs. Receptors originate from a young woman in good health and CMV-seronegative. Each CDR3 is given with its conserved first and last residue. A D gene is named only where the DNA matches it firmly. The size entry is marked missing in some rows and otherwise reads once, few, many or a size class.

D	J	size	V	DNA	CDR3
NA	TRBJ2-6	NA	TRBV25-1	TGTGCCAGCACCCACTCTGGGGCCAACGTCCTGACTTTC	CASTHSGANVLTF
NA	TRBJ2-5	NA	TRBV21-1	TGTGCCAGCAGCAAATGGGGGACTAGCTCCTCTTCCGGAGAGACCCAGTACTTC	CASSKWGTSSSSGETQYF
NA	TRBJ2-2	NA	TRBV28	TGTGCCAGCATTCCTCAGGGGTCGAACACCGGGGAGCTGTTTTTT	CASIPQGSNTGELFF
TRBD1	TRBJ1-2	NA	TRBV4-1	TGCGCCAGCAGCCACCTTCCGGGACAGGCCCCAACTAACTATGGCTACACCTTC	CASSHLPGQAPTNYGYTF
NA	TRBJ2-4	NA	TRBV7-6	TGTGCCAGCAGCCCTGAGGTGGGGGCAGCCAAAAACATTCAGTACTTC	CASSPEVGAAKNIQYF
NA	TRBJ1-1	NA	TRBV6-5	TGTGCCAGCAGAGGATGGAGCACTGAAGCTTTCTTT	CASRGWSTEAFF
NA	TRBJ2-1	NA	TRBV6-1	TGTGCCTCGATGGAGGGAGCTTACAATGAGCAGTTCTTC	CASMEGAYNEQFF
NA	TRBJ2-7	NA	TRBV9	TGTGCCAGCAGCGAGAGCACAGACAACTACGAGCAGTACTTC	CASSESTDNYEQYF
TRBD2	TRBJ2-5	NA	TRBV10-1	TGCGCCAGCAGTGATGAGGGACTAGCGAAAGAGACCCAGTACTTC	CASSDEGLAKETQYF
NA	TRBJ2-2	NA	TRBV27	TGTGCCAGCAGCACCGCTCGCAGCAAGACTTTGACCGGGGAGCTGTTTTTT	CASSTARSKTLTGELFF
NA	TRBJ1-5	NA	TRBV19	TGTGCTGCTAGGGGCCCCAGTCAGTATCAGCCCCAGCATTTT	CAARGPSQYQPQHF
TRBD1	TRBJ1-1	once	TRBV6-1	TGTGCCAGCAGTGGTATCATCCTCGGGACAGTGAACACTGAAGCTTTCTTT	CASSGIILGTVNTEAFF
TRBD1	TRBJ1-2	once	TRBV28	TGTGCCAGCAGATCCCAGGGGGCTGCTGGCTACACCTTC	CASRSQGAAGYTF
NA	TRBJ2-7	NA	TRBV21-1	TGTGCCAGCAGGGGGCGGGGGATCGGCGAGCAGTACTTC	CASRGRGIGEQYF
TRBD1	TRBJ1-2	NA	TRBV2	TGTGCCAGCAGCCAAGAATTGACAGGGACGTTCTATGGCTACACCTTC	CASSQELTGTFYGYTF
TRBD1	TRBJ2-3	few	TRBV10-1	TGCGCCAGCAGAGCCGGGACAGGGCGAACAGATACGCAGTATTTT	CASRAGTGRTDTQYF
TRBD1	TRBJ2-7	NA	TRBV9	TGTGCCAGCAGCGTAGCAGGGACAGACCCATCCTACGAGCAGTACTTC	CASSVAGTDPSYEQYF
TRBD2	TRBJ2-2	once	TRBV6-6	TGTGCCAGCAGTCCCCGACTAGCGGAGACCGGGGAGCTGTTTTTT	CASSPRLAETGELFF
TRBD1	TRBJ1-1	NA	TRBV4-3	TGCGCCAGCAGCCAAGAATGGGCACAGGGGGCGACTGAAGCTTTCTTT	CASSQEWAQGATEAFF
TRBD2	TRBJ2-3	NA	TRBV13	TGTGCCAGCAGCTCCCTGACTAGCGGGAGGTATACAGATACGCAGTATTTT	CASSSLTSGRYTDTQYF
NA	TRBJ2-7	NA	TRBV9	TGTGCCAGCAGCGTAGGCGGGTCCACCTCCTACGAGCAGTACTTC	CASSVGGSTSYEQYF
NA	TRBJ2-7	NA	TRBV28	TGTGCCAGCAGTTTGTATCGGGGTGTAACGCCCAACTACGAGCAGTACTTC	CASSLYRGVTPNYEQYF
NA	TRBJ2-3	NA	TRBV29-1	TGCAGCACTTTCACAGATACGCAGTATTTT	CSTFTDTQYF
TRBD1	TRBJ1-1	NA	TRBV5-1	TGCGCCAGCAGCCTCGGACAGGAACAAATCTCCCCCTGGGGTTTCTTT	CASSLGQEQISPWGFF
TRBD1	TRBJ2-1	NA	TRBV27	TGTGCCAGCAGTTTAGGGACAGTAGACAATGAGCAGTTCTTC	CASSLGTVDNEQFF
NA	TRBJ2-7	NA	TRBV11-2	TGTGCCAGCTCCGATTGGGCGGGACCCTACGAGCAGTACTTC	CASSDWAGPYEQYF
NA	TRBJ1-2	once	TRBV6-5	TGTGCCAGCAGTTACGGAACCATCGACATTCGGGGCTACACCTTC	CASSYGTIDIRGYTF
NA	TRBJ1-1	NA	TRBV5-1	TGCGCCAGCAGCTCACAGGGACTGAACACTGAAGCTTTCTTT	CASSSQGLNTEAFF
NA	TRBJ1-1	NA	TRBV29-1	TGCAGCGTTGTGGGGGGTATCACTGAAGCTTTCTTT	CSVVGGITEAFF
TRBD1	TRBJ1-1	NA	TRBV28	TGTGCCAGCAACGGGGACAGTATGAACACTGAAGCTTTCTTT	CASNGDSMNTEAFF
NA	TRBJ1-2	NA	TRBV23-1	TGCGCCAGCAGTCCTCCAATACAGGGTTATGGCTACACCTTC	CASSPPIQGYGYTF
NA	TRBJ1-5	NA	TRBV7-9	TGTGCCAGCAGCTTAGGTGGACAGCTTCAGCCCCAGCATTTT	CASSLGGQLQPQHF
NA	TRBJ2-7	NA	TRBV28	TGTGCCAGCAGTTTGGCTGGAGGGTCGTCACAGGCCGAGCAGTACTTC	CASSLAGGSSQAEQYF
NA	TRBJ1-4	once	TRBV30	TGTGCCGGGCAGGGACTGGCGGGTGAAAAACTGTTTTTT	CAGQGLAGEKLFF
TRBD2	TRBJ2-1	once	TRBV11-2	TGTGCCAGCACCATGGGACTAGCGGGGGGAAATGAGCAGTTCTTC	CASTMGLAGGNEQFF
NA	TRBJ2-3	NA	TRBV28	TGTGCCAGCAGTTTATCCCAACAGGAGCTCACAGATACGCAGTATTTT	CASSLSQQELTDTQYF
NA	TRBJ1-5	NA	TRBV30	TGTGCCTGGAATCTCGTCGGGGAGCCCCAGCATTTT	CAWNLVGEPQHF
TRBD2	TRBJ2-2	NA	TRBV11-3	TGTGCCAGCAGCGCGGGGACTAGCGGATGGAGCGGGGAGCTGTTTTTT	CASSAGTSGWSGELFF
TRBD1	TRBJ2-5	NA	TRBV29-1	TGCAGCGCCCGACAGGGTCAAGAGACCCAGTACTTC	CSARQGQETQYF
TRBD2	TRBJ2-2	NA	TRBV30	TGTGCCTGGAGTGTTAGCGGGGGCCTTACGAACACCGGGGAGCTGTTTTTT	CAWSVSGGLTNTGELFF
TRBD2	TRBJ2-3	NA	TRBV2	TGTGCCAGCCAGGGACTAGCGGGAGTAGATACGCAGTATTTT	CASQGLAGVDTQYF
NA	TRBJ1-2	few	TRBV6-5	TGTGCCAGCAGGCGTACGCAGGGCTATGGCTACACCTTC	CASRRTQGYGYTF
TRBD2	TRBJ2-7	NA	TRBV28	TGTGCCACCGAACGGGGGGGGGCTTACGAGCAGTACTTC	CATERGGAYEQYF
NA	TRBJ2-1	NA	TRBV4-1	TGCGCCAGCAGCCAAGATCGGGGGAACAATGAGCAGTTCTTC	CASSQDRGNNEQFF
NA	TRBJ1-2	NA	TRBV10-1	TGCGCCAGCAGCAAGGGGACATCTTATGGCTACACCTTC	CASSKGTSYGYTF
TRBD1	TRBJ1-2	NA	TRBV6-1	TGTGCCAGCATGATGTCGGGACAGGCACTTTATGGCTACACCTTC	CASMMSGQALYGYTF
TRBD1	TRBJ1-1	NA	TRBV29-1	TGCAGCGCTGCGGGACAGATGAACACTGAAGCTTTCTTT	CSAAGQMNTEAFF
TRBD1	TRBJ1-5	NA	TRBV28	TGTGCCAGCGGCGGAGGACAGGGGATGAACAATCAGCCCCAGCATTTT	CASGGGQGMNNQPQHF
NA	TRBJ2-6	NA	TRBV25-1	TGTGCCAGTACAGGTTCTGGGGCCAACGTCCTGACTTTC	CASTGSGANVLTF
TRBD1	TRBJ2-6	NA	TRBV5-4	TGTGCCAGCAGCTTGGGGACAGGGACTGGGGCCAACGTCCTGACTTTC	CASSLGTGTGANVLTF
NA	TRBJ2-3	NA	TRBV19	TGTGCCACGATCAGTCGCGACAGAGGTAGCACAGATACGCAGTATTTT	CATISRDRGSTDTQYF
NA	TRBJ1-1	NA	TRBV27	TGTGCCAGCAGTTCGCGGGAGCAAGCTGAAGCTTTCTTT	CASSSREQAEAFF
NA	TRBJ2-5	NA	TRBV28	TGTGCCAGCAGTTTGCCCAGCCAAGAGACCCAGTACTTC	CASSLPSQETQYF
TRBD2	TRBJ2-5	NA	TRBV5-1	TGCGCCAGCAGTCGGGCTAGCGGGGGGCAAGAGACCCAGTACTTC	CASSRASGGQETQYF
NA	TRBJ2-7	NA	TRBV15	TGTGCCACCAGCAGTTGGGGGGTCTCCTACGAGCAGTACTTC	CATSSWGVSYEQYF